The rows below give T cell receptor beta chains drawn from one sample of a study of blood T cells in healthy people across ages. A single record per CDR3 protein comes from TCRdb applying MiXCR to the 5' RACE reads. The sample lists 1,100,000 or so distinct CDR3 sequences; 40% to 45% were seen once. The specimen was blood. The receptors come from a woman aged 55-69 years in good health. Both conserved end residues are part of each CDR3. A D gene is named only where the DNA matches it firmly. The size of a clone is reported for some rows only, either as once, few or many, or as a class for expanded clones.

TRBJ2-1,TRBD1,few,TRBV4-1,CASSQRTREQGAGEQFF,TGCGCCAGCAGCCAAAGGACGAGAGAACAGGGGGCAGGTGAGCAGTTCTTC
TRBJ1-5,TRBD1,.,TRBV5-6,CASSFGSGTGFSPGNQPQHF,TGTGCCAGCAGCTTTGGGTCGGGGACAGGGTTCTCCCCGGGCAATCAGCCCCAGCATTTT
TRBJ2-7,.,.,TRBV7-7,CASSLGSGLSYEQYF,TGTGCCAGCAGCTTAGGTAGCGGATTATCCTACGAGCAGTACTTC
TRBJ2-7,.,.,TRBV7-9,CASSSGTTIYEQYF,TGTGCCAGCAGCTCCGGGACGACTATCTACGAGCAGTACTTC
TRBJ2-5,.,many,TRBV29-1,CSVKRGGRQETQYF,TGCAGCGTGAAGAGGGGGGGGCGCCAAGAGACCCAGTACTTC
TRBJ2-3,TRBD2,.,TRBV20-1,CSANRASGKSDTQYF,TGCAGTGCTAACAGGGCTAGCGGGAAATCAGATACGCAGTATTTT
TRBJ2-4,.,.,TRBV6-1,CASTGKDGGRVIAKNIQYF,TGTGCCAGCACAGGAAAGGACGGGGGCCGAGTCATAGCCAAAAACATTCAGTACTTC
TRBJ2-3,.,.,TRBV2,CASKYGGKATSTDTQYF,TGTGCCAGCAAATACGGGGGCAAAGCGACTAGCACAGATACGCAGTATTTT
TRBJ2-1,TRBD1,once,TRBV29-1,CSVEDRVSYKEQFF,TGCAGCGTCGAGGACAGGGTATCGTACAAGGAGCAGTTCTTC
TRBJ2-7,.,.,TRBV5-5,CASSQGSTSYEQYF,TGTGCCAGCAGCCAGGGGTCGACCTCCTACGAGCAGTACTTC
TRBJ1-5,TRBD1,few,TRBV6-1,CASSEGTGVQPQHF,TGTGCCAGCAGTGAAGGGACAGGGGTTCAGCCCCAGCATTTT
TRBJ2-1,.,few,TRBV12-3/TRBV12-4,CASSPSGENEQFF,TGTGCCAGCAGCCCTTCGGGGGAGAATGAGCAGTTCTTC
TRBJ2-3,.,.,TRBV12-3/TRBV12-4,CASSFRGATTQYF,TGTGCCAGCAGTTTCCGGGGTGCCACAACGCAGTATTTT
TRBJ1-2,.,once,TRBV5-1,CASSPSGRQGSYTF,TGCGCCAGCAGCCCCAGCGGTCGCCAGGGTAGCTACACCTTC
TRBJ2-7,.,.,TRBV4-1,CASSQPGSLYEQYF,TGCGCCAGCAGCCAACCGGGATCCTTATACGAGCAGTACTTC